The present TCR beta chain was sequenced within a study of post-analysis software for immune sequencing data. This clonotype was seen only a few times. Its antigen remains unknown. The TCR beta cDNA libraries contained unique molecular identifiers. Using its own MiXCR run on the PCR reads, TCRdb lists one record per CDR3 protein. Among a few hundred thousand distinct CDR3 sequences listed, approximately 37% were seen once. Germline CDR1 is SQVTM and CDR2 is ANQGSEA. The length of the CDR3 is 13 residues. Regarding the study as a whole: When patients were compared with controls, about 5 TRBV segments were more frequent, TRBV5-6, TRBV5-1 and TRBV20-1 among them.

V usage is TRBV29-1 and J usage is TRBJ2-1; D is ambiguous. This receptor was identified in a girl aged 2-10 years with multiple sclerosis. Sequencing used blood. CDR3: CTTVQVDYNEQFF. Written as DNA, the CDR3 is TGCACCACAGTCCAGGTAGACTACAATGAGCAGTTCTTC.